Each of the 18 T cell receptor beta chains below was sequenced from the same sample in a study of blood T cells in healthy people across ages. It was with a sample-barcoded 5' primer and a J-beta primer mix that a second PCR of about 6 to 11 cycles was run. Via MiXCR, TCRdb re-called the 5' RACE reads, giving one row per CDR3 protein. The sample comprises roughly 2 million distinct CDR3 sequences, about 49% of which are singletons, and around 2.1% rests with the top ten. Specimen: blood. All receptors derive from a woman aged 40-49 years in good health.

J is TRBJ2-3 and V is TRBV5-1; 11 bases map to TRBD1. The germline V gene has CDR1 SGHRS and CDR2 YFSETQ. This CDR3 region has 15 residues. V shed 5 bases, J shed 4 bases, and the junction held 6 bases outside the gene matches. This CDR3 is CASRRGQGVADTQYF. The CDR3 bases are TGCGCCAGCAGAAGGGGACAGGGGGTAGCAGATACGCAGTATTTT. Drawing the rest from reference TRBV5-1 and TRBJ2-3, the complete variable domain is KAGVTQTPRYLIKTRGQQVTLSCSPISGHRSVSWYQQTPGQGLQFLFEYFSETQRNKGNFPGRFSGRQFSNSRSEMNVSTLELGDSALYLCASRRGQGVADTQYFGPGTRLTVL.

V gene TRBV5-1 combines with J gene TRBJ2-7; 7 bases match TRBD2. From germline, CDR1 is SGHRS and CDR2 YFSETQ. This CDR3 spans 14 amino acids. Trimming cost V 7 bases and J 1 base; bases outside gene matches: 8. CDR3 sequence reads: CASRGGTNSYEQYF. The CDR3 nucleotides are TGCGCCAGCCGCGGGGGAACCAATTCCTACGAGCAGTACTTC. The whole variable domain, remainder taken from reference TRBV5-1 and TRBJ2-7, is KAGVTQTPRYLIKTRGQQVTLSCSPISGHRSVSWYQQTPGQGLQFLFEYFSETQRNKGNFPGRFSGRQFSNSRSEMNVSTLELGDSALYLCASRGGTNSYEQYFGPGTRLTVT.

This chain joins TRBV7-2 and TRBJ2-7, with 10 bases identical to TRBD2. CDR1 is SGHTA and CDR2 is FQGNSA in the germline V gene. Trimming took 5 bases from V and 3 from J; bases not matched to a gene: 10. This CDR3 spans 16 amino acids. This chain's CDR3 is CASSLVWTSGNYEQYF. The CDR3 region has the DNA TGTGCCAGCAGCCTAGTTTGGACTAGCGGAAACTACGAGCAGTACTTC.

The gene calls are TRBV4-3 and TRBJ1-2; D not certain. The CDR3 covers 15 residues. In germline, CDR1 is LGHNA, CDR2 YSLEER. Trimming removed 0 bases from V and 4 bases from J, with 12 bases in between. The CDR3 loop reads CASSQEAVWIYGYTF. CDR3 sequence (DNA): TGCGCCAGCAGCCAAGAAGCGGTGTGGATCTATGGCTACACCTTC.

This clonotype was detected only a few times. The chain employs TRBV20-1 and TRBJ2-5; D tentatively reads TRBD1 or TRBD2 (5 bases each). This CDR3 spans 14 amino acids. The V end lost 0 bases, the J end lost 1 base, and 9 bases lay between the germline ends. Per the germline V gene, CDR1 is DFQATT and CDR2 is SNEGSKA (reference sequence). The CDR3: CSARDTGTQETQYF. Here the CDR3 DNA reads TGCAGTGCTAGAGATACGGGGACCCAAGAGACCCAGTACTTC.

The V call is TRBV20-1, the J call TRBJ1-5; weak D call: TRBD1 (6 bases). Germline loops: CDR1 DFQATT, CDR2 SNEGSKA (reference sequence). V lost 1 base and J lost 5, with 9 bases in between. This CDR3 region has 13 residues. This CDR3 is CSARGDTDQPQHF. The CDR3, as DNA: TGCAGTGCTAGAGGGGACACCGATCAGCCCCAGCATTTT.

This clonotype showed up just a few times. The rearrangement uses TRBV7-2 and TRBJ1-2, with unresolved D. V was trimmed by 1 base and J by 6 bases, leaving 12 bases between them. The CDR3 loop spans 14 amino acids. Germline V gives CDR1 SGHTA, CDR2 FQGNSA. This chain's CDR3 is CASSLVLSGDGYTF. The CDR3 coding sequence is TGTGCCAGCAGCTTAGTTCTATCCGGGGATGGCTACACCTTC.

As concerns this clonotype: This may stem from a read error, because a much larger clone lies one nucleotide away. This chain links TRBV6-1 with TRBJ2-5, with TRBD2 identical over 12 bases. Germline values: CDR1 MNHNS, CDR2 SASEGT. The junction had 6 bases not matched to a gene; V was cut back by 2 bases and J by 11 bases. This CDR3 has 14 amino acids. In DNA form, the CDR3 reads TGTGCCAGCAGTGAACTAGCGGGGGGGCATGAGCAGTACTTC. It specifies CASSELAGGHEQYF.

The chain links TRBV28 to TRBJ2-3; maybe TRBD1 (6 bases). Trimming removed 5 bases at V and 3 bases at J, with 12 bases between. Germline assignment: CDR1 MDHEN and CDR2 SYDVKM. The CDR3 spans 14 residues. CDR3 nucleotide sequence: TGTGCCAGCAGTGACAGGCTATGGACAGATACGCAGTATTTT. Its protein is CASSDRLWTDTQYF.

This chain links TRBV7-2 with TRBJ1-1; TRBD1 might be the D (5 bases). The CDR3 spans 12 residues. The germline V gene has CDR1 SGHTA and CDR2 FQGNSA. Trimming stripped 7 bases from V and 4 bases from J, with 10 bases between. The CDR3, as DNA: TGTGCCAGCACCCAGGGAGGCACTGAAGCTTTCTTT. Its translation is CASTQGGTEAFF.

V usage is TRBV25-1 and J usage is TRBJ2-5; D is unclear. The closer fit of TRBJ2-7 to the DNA end suggests the J call may be wrong. Germline CDR1 reads MGHDK; CDR2 reads SYGVNS. The CDR3 is 12 amino acids. The CDR3 sequence is CASSEWEYEQYF. The CDR3 coding sequence is TGTGCCAGCAGTGAATGGGAATACGAGCAGTACTTC.

There are a few counts of this clonotype. The chain couples TRBV12-3 or TRBV12-4 to TRBJ1-2; D is possibly TRBD1 (5 bases). The V end lost 8 bases, the J end lost 5 bases, and 18 bases lay between the germline ends. The CDR3 runs 14 residues. DNA for the CDR3: TGTGCCAGCCAGAGACAGATTGGTATTTATGGCTACACCTTC. It translates to CASQRQIGIYGYTF.

This sequence joins TRBV6-6 and TRBJ2-3; 8 bases fit TRBD2. After removal of 2 bases from V and 1 base from J, the junction contained 5 bases not matched to a gene. Germline CDR1 is MNHNY and CDR2 is SVGAGI (reference sequence). The CDR3 contains 16 residues. In DNA form, the CDR3 reads TGTGCCAGCAGTTACGGGGTAGCGGGGCGCACAGATACGCAGTATTTT. Its translation: CASSYGVAGRTDTQYF.

This clonotype was observed once. The chain joins TRBV28 to TRBJ1-2; D is possibly TRBD1 (5 bases). Trimming took off 5 bases at V and 2 bases at J, with 15 bases between the two ends. Germline V lookup: CDR1 MDHEN, CDR2 SYDVKM. The CDR3 totals 15 residues. In DNA, the CDR3 is TGTGCCAGCAGTCCCGCCGGGGACCTAAACTATGGCTACACCTTC. Amino acid sequence: CASSPAGDLNYGYTF.

V is TRBV27 and J is TRBJ2-6; possibly TRBD2 for D (7 bases). This CDR3 has 16 amino acids. Germline V lookup: CDR1 MNHEY, CDR2 SMNVEV (reference sequence). The V end was cut by 8 bases, the J end by 4 bases, with 18 bases between. The CDR3 reads CASRRRGASGANVLTF. As DNA, the CDR3 is TGTGCCAGCCGTCGACGGGGGGCTTCAGGGGCCAACGTCCTGACTTTC. Full variable domain (missing parts from reference TRBV27 and TRBJ2-6): EAQVTQNPRYLITVTGKKLTVTCSQNMNHEYMSWYRQDPGLGLRQIYYSMNVEVTDKGDVPEGYKVSRKEKRNFPLILESPSPNQTSLYFCASRRRGASGANVLTFGAGSRLTVL.

The chain links TRBV4-3 to TRBJ1-6; tentatively, D is TRBD1 (5 bases). CDR1 is LGHNA and CDR2 is YSLEER in the germline V gene. V shed 1 base and J shed 10 bases, with 14 bases lying between them. The CDR3 length is 15 residues. The CDR3 region is CASSQGEGNWSPLHF. CDR3 nucleotides: TGCGCCAGCAGCCAAGGGGAGGGGAATTGGTCACCCCTCCACTTT.

This clonotype turned up a few times. The chain recombines TRBV4-3 with TRBJ2-7; 11 nucleotides agree with TRBD2. This CDR3 comprises 14 residues. V dropped 4 bases and J dropped 4; count of bases not matched to a gene: 3. Germline CDR1 and CDR2: LGHNA and YSLEER. The CDR3 sequence: CASSPGLAEYEQYF. The CDR3 nucleotides read TGCGCCAGCAGCCCGGGACTAGCGGAATACGAGCAGTACTTC.

The chain combines TRBV18 with TRBJ1-4; 12 nucleotides line up with TRBD1. The CDR3 is 19 amino acids. Per germline, CDR1 KGHSH and CDR2 LQKENI. The J segment lost 3 bases and the V segment lost 3 bases, leaving 11 bases of the junction unmatched. The CDR3 reads CASSPLGTGGQLSNEKLFF. The CDR3, as DNA: TGTGCCAGCTCACCTCTCGGGACAGGGGGCCAGCTATCTAATGAAAAACTGTTTTTT. Complete variable domain (other parts from reference TRBV18 and TRBJ1-4): NAGVMQNPRHLVRRRGQEARLRCSPMKGHSHVYWYRQLPEEGLKFMVYLQKENIIDESGMPKERFSAEFPKEGPSILRIQQVVRGDSAAYFCASSPLGTGGQLSNEKLFFGSGTQLSVL.